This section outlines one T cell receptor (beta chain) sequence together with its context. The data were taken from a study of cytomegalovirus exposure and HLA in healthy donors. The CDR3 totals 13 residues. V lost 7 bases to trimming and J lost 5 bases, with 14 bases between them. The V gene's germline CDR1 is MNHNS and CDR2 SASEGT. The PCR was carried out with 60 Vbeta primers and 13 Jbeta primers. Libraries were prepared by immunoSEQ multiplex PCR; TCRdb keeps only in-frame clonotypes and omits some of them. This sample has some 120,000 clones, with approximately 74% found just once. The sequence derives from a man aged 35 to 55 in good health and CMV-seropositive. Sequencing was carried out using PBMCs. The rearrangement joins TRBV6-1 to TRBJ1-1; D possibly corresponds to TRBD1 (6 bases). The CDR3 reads CASIQGRRTEAFF. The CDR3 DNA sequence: TGTGCCAGCATACAGGGCCGGAGGACTGAAGCTTTCTTT.